This TCR beta chain was identified during a study of shared clonotypes between healthy human individuals. Study-wide findings and caveats: Donor scarcity curtailed the genetic and exposure-history diversity represented herein.

This clone was picked up many times. The antigen is unknown. TCRdb keeps only in-frame clones here, not all; method: immunoSEQ multiplex PCR. The table lists around 1,100,000 clones, roughly 77% of them singletons. The V gene's germline CDR1 is ENHRY and CDR2 SYGVKD. Between the trimmed V and J ends, which lost 0 bases and 1 base, there was a span of 6 bases. The CDR3 totals 14 residues. Healthy HIV-negative adults with no recent acute infections or vaccinations were recruited as donors. The sample taken for sequencing was memory CD4+ T cells from PBMCs. Stated subset: CD45RA-negative fraction. J is TRBJ1-1 and V is TRBV10-3; D unclear. The receptor was isolated from a young man in good health. Some clones in this sample may be carry-over from other donors' samples. CDR3 sequence reads: CAISESTENTEAFF. CDR3 sequence (DNA): TGTGCCATCAGTGAGTCGACGGAGAACACTGAAGCTTTCTTT.